The present entry profiles one T cell receptor beta chain with its context. The antigen remains undetermined. The PCR employed 60 Vbeta primers together with 13 Jbeta primers. Sequenced by immunoSEQ multiplex PCR; TCRdb stores in-frame clones only, minus some. The sample contains approximately 91,000 clones, approximately 69% of which appear only once. The sample belongs to a study of cytomegalovirus exposure and HLA in healthy donors. Overall study findings and caveats: Researchers reported in a later analysis that a missense DCLRE1C variant was tied to TCR beta V- and J-gene trimming. Using a false discovery rate of 0.05, a later analysis showed that 15,000 to 20,000 TCR beta sequences were associated with HLA alleles. Presence/absence results assume similar sequencing depth per donor, which may not hold.

Every donor was a healthy person donating bone marrow. This sequence originates from a female donor in good health and CMV-seronegative. The sample taken for sequencing was PBMCs.

The CDR3 DNA follows: TGTGCCAGTAGTATGACCGGGACAGGGGCCAACTATGGCTACACCTTC. It yields the protein CASSMTGTGANYGYTF. The chain employs TRBV19 and TRBJ1-2; 10 positions match TRBD1. Unmatched junction bases numbered 6, after V lost 3 bases and J lost 2 bases. Germline loops: CDR1 LNHDA, CDR2 SQIVND (reference sequence). This CDR3 contains 16 residues. The variable domain in full, with the rest retrieved from reference TRBV19 and TRBJ1-2, is DGGITQSPKYLFRKEGQNVTLSCEQNLNHDAMYWYRQDPGQGLRLIYYSQIVNDFQKGDIAEGYSVSREKKESFPLTVTSAQKNPTAFYLCASSMTGTGANYGYTFGSGTRLTVV.